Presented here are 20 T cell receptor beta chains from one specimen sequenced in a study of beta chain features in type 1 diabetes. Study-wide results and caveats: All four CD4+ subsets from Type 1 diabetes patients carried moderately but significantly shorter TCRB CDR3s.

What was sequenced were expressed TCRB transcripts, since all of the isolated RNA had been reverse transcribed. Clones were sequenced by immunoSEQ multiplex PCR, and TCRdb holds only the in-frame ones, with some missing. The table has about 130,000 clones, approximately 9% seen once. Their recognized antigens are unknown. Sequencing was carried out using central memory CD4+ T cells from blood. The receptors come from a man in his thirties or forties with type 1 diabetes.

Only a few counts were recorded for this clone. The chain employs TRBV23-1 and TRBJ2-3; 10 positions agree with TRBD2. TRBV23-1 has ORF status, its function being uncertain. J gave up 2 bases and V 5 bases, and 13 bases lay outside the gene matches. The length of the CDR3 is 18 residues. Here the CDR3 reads CASSNGKDSGGSTDTQYF. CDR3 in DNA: TGCGCCAGCAGTAACGGCAAAGATAGCGGGGGGTCCACAGATACGCAGTATTTT.

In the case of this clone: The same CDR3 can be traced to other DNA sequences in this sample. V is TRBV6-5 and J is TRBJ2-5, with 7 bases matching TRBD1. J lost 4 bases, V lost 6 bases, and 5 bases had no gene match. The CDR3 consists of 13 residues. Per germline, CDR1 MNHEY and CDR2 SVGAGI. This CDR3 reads CASRRQGGETQYF. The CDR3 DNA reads TGTGCCAGCAGGCGACAGGGTGGAGAGACCCAGTACTTC.

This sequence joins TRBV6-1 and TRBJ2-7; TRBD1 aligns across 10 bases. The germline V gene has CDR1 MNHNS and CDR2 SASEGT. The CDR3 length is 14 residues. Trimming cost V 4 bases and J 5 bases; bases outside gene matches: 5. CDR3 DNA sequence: TGTGCCAGCAGTGCCATGACAGGGGGCAACGAGCAGTACTTC. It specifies CASSAMTGGNEQYF.

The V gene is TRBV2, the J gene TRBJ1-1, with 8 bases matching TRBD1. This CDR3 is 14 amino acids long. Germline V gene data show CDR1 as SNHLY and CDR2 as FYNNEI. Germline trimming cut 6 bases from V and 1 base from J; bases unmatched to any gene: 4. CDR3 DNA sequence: TGTGCCAGCAGGGACAGGGTCGAGAACACTGAAGCTTTCTTT. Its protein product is CASRDRVENTEAFF.

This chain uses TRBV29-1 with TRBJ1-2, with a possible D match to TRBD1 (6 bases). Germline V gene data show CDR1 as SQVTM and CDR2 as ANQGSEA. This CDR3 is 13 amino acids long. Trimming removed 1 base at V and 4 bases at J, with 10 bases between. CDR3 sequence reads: CSVEASGVYGYTF. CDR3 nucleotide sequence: TGCAGCGTTGAAGCCTCAGGGGTCTATGGCTACACCTTC.

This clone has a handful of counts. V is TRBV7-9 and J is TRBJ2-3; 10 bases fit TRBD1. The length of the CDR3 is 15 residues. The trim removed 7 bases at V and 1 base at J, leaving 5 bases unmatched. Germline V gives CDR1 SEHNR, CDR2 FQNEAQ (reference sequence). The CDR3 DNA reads TGTGCCAGCATCCGACAGGGGGCAGGCACAGATACGCAGTATTTT. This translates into CASIRQGAGTDTQYF.

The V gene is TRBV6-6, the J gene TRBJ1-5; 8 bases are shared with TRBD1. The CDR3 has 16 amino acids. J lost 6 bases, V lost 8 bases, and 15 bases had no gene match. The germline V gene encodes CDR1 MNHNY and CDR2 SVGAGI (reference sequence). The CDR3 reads CASGLIAGGGGQPQHF. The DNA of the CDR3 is TGTGCCAGCGGTCTGATTGCAGGGGGCGGTGGTCAGCCCCAGCATTTT.

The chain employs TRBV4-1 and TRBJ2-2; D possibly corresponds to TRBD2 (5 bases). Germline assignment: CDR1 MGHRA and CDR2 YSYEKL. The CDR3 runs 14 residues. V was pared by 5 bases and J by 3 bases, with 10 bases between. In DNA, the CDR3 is TGCGCCAGCAGCTTAGACGGGGACACCGGGGAGCTGTTTTTT. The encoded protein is CASSLDGDTGELFF.

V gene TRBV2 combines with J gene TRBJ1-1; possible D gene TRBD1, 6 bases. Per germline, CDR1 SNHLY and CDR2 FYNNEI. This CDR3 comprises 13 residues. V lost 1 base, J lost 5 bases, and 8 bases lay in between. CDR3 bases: TGTGCCAGCAGTGAAGACAGGGAGACTGAAGCTTTCTTT. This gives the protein CASSEDRETEAFF.

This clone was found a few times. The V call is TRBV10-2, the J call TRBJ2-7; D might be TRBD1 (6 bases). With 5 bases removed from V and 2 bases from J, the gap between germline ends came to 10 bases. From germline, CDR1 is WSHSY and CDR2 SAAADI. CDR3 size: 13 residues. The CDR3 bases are TGCGCCAGCAGTAAGCAGGGGACCTACGAGCAGTACTTC. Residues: CASSKQGTYEQYF.

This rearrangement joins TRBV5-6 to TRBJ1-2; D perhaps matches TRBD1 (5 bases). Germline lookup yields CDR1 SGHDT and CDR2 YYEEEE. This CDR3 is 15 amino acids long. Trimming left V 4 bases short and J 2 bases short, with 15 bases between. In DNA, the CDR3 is TGTGCCAGCAGCCAAAGGTCGGGGGTCAACTATGGCTACACCTTC. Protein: CASSQRSGVNYGYTF.

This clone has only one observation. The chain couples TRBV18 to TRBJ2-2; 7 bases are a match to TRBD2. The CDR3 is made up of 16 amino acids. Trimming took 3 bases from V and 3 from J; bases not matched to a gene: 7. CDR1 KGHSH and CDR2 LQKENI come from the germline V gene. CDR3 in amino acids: CASSPLARGDTGELFF. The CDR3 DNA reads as TGTGCCAGCTCACCGTTGGCACGGGGGGACACCGGGGAGCTGTTTTTT.

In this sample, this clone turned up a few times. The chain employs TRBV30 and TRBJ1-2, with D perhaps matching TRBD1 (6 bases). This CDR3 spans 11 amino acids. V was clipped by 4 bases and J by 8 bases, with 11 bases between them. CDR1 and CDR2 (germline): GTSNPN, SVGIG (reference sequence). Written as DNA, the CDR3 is TGTGCCTGGACACAGGGTGGAGGCTACACCTTC. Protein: CAWTQGGGYTF.

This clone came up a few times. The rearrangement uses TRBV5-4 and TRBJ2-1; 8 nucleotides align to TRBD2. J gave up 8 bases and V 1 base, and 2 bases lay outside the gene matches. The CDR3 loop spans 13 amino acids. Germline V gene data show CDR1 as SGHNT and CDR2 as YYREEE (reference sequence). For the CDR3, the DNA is TGTGCCAGCAGCTTGCCCGGGAGGGATGAGCAGTTCTTC. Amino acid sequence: CASSLPGRDEQFF.

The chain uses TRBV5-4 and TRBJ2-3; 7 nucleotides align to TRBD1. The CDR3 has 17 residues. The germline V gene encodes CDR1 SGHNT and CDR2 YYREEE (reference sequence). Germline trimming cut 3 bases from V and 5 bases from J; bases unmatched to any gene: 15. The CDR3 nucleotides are TGTGCCAGCAGCTACCGACAGGGCTCGTTGAAATTAGATACGCAGTATTTT. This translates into CASSYRQGSLKLDTQYF.

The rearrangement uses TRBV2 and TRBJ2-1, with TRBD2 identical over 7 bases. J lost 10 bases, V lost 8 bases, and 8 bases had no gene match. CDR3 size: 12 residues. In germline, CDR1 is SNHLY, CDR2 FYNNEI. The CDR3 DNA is TGTGCCAGCGGGACTACAGGAGAGGAGCAGTTCTTC. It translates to CASGTTGEEQFF.

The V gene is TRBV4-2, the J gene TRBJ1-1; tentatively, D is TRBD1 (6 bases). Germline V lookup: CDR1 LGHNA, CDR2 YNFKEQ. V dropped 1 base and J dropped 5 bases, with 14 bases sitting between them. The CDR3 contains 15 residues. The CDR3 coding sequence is TGTGCCAGCAGCCAAGGCGCGGGGGCGACGACTGAAGCTTTCTTT. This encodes CASSQGAGATTEAFF.

The CDR3 is CASSYDRQETQYF. The CDR3 DNA follows: TGTGCCAGCAGCTACGACAGACAAGAGACCCAGTACTTC. This chain joins TRBV7-3 and TRBJ2-5, with TRBD1 as a possible D gene (5 bases). Germline values: CDR1 SGHTA, CDR2 FQGTGA. CDR3 length: 13 residues. V was trimmed by 4 bases and J by 2 bases, leaving 8 bases between them.

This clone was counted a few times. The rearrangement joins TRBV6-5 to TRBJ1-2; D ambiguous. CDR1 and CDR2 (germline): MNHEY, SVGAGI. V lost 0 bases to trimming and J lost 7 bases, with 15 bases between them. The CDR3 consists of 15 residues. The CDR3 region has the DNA TGTGCCAGCAGTTACTCGACTCAAACCGCCTCTGGCTACACCTTC. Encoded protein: CASSYSTQTASGYTF.

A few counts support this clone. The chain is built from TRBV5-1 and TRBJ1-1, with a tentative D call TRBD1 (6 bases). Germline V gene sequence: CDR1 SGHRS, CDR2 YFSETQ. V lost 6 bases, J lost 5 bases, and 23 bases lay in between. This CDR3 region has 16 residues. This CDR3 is CASTSSGGGWRTEAFF. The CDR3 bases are TGCGCCAGCACCTCATCGGGGGGCGGGTGGAGGACTGAAGCTTTCTTT.